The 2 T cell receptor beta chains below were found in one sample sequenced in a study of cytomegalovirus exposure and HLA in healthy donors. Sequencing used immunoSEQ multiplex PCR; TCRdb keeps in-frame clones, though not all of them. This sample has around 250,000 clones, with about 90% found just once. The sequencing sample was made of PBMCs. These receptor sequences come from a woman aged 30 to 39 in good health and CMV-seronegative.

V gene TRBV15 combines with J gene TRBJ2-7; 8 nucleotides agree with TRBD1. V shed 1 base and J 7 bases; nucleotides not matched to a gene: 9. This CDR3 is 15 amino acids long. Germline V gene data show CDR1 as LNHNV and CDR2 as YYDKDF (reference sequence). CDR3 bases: TGTGCCACCAGCAGAGTAGGGACAGGTTATTATGAGCAGTACTTC. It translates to CATSRVGTGYYEQYF.

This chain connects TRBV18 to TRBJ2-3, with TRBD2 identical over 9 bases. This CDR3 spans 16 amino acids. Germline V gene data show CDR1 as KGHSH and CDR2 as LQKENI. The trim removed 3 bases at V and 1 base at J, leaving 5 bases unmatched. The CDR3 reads CASSPQRTSGTDTQYF. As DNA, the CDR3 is TGTGCCAGCTCACCCCAAAGGACTAGCGGCACAGATACGCAGTATTTT. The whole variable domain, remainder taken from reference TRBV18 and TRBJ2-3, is NAGVMQNPRHLVRRRGQEARLRCSPMKGHSHVYWYRQLPEEGLKFMVYLQKENIIDESGMPKERFSAEFPKEGPSILRIQQVVRGDSAAYFCASSPQRTSGTDTQYFGPGTRLTVL.